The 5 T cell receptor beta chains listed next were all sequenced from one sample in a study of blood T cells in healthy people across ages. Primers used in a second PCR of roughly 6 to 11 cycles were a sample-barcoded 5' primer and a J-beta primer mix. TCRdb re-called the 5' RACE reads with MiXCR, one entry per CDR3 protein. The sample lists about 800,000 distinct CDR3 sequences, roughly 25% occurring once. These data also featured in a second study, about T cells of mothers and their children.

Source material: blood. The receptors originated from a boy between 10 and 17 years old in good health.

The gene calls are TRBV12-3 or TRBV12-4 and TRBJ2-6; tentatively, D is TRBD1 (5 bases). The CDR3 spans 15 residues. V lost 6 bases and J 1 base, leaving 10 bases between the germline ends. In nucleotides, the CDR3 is TGTGCCAGCAGCTCACAGGAGTCTGGGGCCAACGTCCTGACTTTC. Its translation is CASSSQESGANVLTF.

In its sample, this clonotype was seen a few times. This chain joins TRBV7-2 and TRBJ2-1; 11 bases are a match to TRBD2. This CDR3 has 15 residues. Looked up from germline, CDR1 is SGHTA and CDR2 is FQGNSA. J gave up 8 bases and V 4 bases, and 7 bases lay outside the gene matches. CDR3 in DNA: TGTGCCAGCAGCTCACTAGCGGGGGCCTCGGATGAGCAGTTCTTC. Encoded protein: CASSSLAGASDEQFF. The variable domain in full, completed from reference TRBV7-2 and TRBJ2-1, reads GAGVSQSPSNKVTEKGKDVELRCDPISGHTALYWYRQSLGQGLEFLIYFQGNSAPDKSGLPSDRFSAERTGGSVSTLTIQRTQQEDSAVYLCASSSLAGASDEQFFGPGTRLTVL.

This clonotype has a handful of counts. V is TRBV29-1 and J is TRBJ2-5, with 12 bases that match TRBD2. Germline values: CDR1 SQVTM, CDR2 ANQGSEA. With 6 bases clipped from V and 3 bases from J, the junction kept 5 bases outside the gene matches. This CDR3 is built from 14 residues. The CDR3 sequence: CSVWTSGTKETQYF. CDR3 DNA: TGCAGCGTATGGACTAGCGGGACGAAAGAGACCCAGTACTTC.

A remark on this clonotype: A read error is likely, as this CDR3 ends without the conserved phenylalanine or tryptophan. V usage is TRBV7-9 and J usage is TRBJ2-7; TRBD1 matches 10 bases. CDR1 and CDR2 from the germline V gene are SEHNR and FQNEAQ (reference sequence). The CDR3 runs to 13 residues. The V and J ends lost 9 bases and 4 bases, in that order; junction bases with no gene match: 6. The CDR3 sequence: CASSPGQGYEQYL. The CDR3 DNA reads TGTGCCAGTAGCCCGGGACAGGGGTACGAGCAGTACCTC.

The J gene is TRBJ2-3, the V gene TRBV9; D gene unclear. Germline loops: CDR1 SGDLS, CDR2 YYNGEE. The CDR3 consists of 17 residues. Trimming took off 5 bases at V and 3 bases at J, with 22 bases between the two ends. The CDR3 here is CASSEGPGTAYTDTQYF. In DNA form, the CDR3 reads TGTGCCAGCAGTGAAGGCCCCGGTACAGCGTATACAGATACGCAGTATTTT.